What follows describes a single TCR beta chain. What it binds is not known. This entry belongs to a study of cytomegalovirus exposure and HLA in healthy donors. Whole-study results and caveats: A reported reduction in N-insertions relative to the approximately 670-donor mean was seen in an Asian-associated ancestry cluster in a later analysis.

PCR used 60 Vbeta primers and 13 Jbeta primers. Repertoires were generated with immunoSEQ multiplex PCR, while TCRdb's copy carries only in-frame clones and drops some. The repertoire holds 140,000 to 150,000 clones, with about 80% as singletons. Deletions cut 0 bases from V and 4 bases from J, with 17 bases between. CDR3 length: 18 amino acids. Germline assignment: CDR1 SGHRS and CDR2 YFSETQ. V is TRBV5-1 and J is TRBJ2-6; a weak D match, TRBD1 (6 bases). Sequencing input: PBMCs. This receptor was obtained from a man between 35 and 55 years old in good health and CMV-seronegative. CDR3 sequence reads: CASSLEGPDRPGANVLTF. Here the CDR3 DNA reads TGCGCCAGCAGCTTGGAGGGACCTGACAGGCCAGGGGCCAACGTCCTGACTTTC.